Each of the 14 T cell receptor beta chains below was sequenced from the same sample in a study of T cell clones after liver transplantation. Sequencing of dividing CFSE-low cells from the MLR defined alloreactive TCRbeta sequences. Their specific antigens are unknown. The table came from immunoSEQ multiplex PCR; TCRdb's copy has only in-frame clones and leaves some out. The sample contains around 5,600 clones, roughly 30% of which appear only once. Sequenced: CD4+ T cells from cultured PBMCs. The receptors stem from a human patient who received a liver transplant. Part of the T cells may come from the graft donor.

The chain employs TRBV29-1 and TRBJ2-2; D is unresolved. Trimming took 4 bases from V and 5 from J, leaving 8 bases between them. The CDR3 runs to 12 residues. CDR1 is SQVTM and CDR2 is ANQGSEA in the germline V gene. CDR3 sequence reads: CSVVSGTGELFF. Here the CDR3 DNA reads TGCAGCGTTGTAAGTGGTACCGGGGAGCTGTTTTTT.

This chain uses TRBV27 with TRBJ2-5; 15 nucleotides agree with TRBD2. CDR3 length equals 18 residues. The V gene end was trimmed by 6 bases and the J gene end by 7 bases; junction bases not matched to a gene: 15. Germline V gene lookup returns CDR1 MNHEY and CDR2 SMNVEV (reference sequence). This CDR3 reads CASRVGLAGGPVRGTQYF. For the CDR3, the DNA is TGTGCCAGCAGGGTCGGACTAGCGGGAGGGCCGGTAAGAGGGACCCAGTACTTC.

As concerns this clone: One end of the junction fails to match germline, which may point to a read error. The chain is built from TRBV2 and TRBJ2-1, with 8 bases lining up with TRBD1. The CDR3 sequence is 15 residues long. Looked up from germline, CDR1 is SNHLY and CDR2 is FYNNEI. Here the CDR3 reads CASSESPTRAGGAVF. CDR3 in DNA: TGTGCCAGCAGTGAATCACCCACGCGGGCAGGGGGCGCGGTCTTC.

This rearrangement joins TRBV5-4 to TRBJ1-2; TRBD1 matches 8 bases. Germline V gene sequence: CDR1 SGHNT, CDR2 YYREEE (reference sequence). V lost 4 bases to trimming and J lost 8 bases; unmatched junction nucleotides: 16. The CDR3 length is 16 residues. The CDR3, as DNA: TGTGCCAGCAGCCAAGATTTTAGGACAGGGTTCGAGGGCTACACCTTC. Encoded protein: CASSQDFRTGFEGYTF.

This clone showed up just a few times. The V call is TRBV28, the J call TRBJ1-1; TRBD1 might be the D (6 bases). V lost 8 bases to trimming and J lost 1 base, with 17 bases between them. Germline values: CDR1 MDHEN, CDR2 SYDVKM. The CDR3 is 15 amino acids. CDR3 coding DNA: TGTGCCAGCTTTCCAACCGGGACACCGAACACTGAAGCTTTCTTT. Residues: CASFPTGTPNTEAFF. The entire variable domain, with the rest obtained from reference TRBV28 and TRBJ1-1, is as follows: DVKVTQSSRYLVKRTGEKVFLECVQDMDHENMFWYRQDPGLGLRLIYFSYDVKMKEKGDIPEGYSVSREKKERFSLILESASTNQTSMYLCASFPTGTPNTEAFFGQGTRLTVV.

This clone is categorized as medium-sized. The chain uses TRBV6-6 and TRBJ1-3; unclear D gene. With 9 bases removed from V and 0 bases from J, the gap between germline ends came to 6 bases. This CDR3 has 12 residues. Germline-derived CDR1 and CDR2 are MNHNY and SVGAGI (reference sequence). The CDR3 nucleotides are TGTGCCAGTACCAGCTCTGGAAACACCATATATTTT. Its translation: CASTSSGNTIYF.

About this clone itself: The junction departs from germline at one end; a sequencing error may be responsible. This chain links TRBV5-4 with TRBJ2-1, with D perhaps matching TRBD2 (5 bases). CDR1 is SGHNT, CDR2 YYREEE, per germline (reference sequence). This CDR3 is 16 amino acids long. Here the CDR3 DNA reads TGCGCCAGCAGCCAGTTAGCGTCCTCCCCCTACAATGAGCAGTTCTTC. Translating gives CASSQLASSPYNEQFF.

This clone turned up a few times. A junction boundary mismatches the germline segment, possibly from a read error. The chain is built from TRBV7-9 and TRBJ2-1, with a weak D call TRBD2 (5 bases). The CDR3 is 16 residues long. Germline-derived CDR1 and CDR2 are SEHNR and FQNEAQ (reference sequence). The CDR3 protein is CASSQLASSPYNEQFF. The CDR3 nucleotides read TGCGCCAGCAGCCAGTTAGCGTCCTCCCCCTACAATGAGCAGTTCTTC.

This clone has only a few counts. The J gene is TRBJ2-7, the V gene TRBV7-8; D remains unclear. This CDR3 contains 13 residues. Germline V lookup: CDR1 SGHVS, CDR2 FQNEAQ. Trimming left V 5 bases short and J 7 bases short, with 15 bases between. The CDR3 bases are TGTGCCAGCAGCCCCGGCCCCCCTGGGGAGCAGTACTTC. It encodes CASSPGPPGEQYF.

CDR3 region: CASSVSPVAGGVNEQFF. DNA for the CDR3: TGTGCCAGCAGTGTCTCCCCCGTAGCGGGAGGGGTGAATGAGCAGTTCTTC. J is TRBJ2-1 and V is TRBV6-4, with 11 bases matching TRBD2. Trimming cost V 4 bases and J 7 bases; bases outside gene matches: 12. Germline CDR1 reads MRHNA; CDR2 reads SNTAGT. This CDR3 comprises 17 residues.

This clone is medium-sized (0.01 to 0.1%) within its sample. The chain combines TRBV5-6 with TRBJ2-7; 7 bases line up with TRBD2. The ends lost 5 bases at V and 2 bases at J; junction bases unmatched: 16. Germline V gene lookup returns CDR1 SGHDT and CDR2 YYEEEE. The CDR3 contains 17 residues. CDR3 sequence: CASSTYPSLAYTYEQYF. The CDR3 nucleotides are TGTGCCAGCAGTACCTACCCCTCACTAGCGTATACCTACGAGCAGTACTTC.

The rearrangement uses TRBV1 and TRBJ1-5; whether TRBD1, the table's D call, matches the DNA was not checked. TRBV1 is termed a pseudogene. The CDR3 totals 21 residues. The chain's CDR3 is CTSSQEKTGDRGLISNQPQHF. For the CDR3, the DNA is TGCACCAGCAGCCAAGAAAAAACCGGGGACAGGGGACTAATAAGCAATCAGCCCCAGCATTTT.

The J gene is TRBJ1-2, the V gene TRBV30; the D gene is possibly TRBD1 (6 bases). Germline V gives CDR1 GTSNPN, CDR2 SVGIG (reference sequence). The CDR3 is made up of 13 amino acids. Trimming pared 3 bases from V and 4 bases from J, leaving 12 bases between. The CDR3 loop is CAWSGGRSYGYTF. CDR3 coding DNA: TGTGCCTGGAGCGGGGGGCGGAGCTATGGCTACACCTTC.

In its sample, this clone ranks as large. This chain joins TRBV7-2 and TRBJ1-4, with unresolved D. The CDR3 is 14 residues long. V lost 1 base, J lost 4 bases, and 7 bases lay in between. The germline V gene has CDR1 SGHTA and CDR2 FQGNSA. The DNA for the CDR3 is TGTGCCAGCAGCTTAGTAAGCGGTAATGAAAAACTGTTTTTT. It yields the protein CASSLVSGNEKLFF.